Below are 15 T cell receptor beta chains sequenced from a single sample in a study of early T cells in non-severe SARS-CoV-2 infection. Via MiXCR, TCRdb re-called the 5' RACE reads, giving one row per CDR3 protein. The sample contains 57,000 or so distinct CDR3 sequences, roughly 12% of which appear only once. The sample consisted of whole blood. The receptors shown here come from an adult who was a healthcare worker with PCR-confirmed SARS-CoV-2 infection or an uninfected control (not recorded which).

This clonotype was counted between two and nine times. The rearrangement links TRBV7-9 to TRBJ2-7; maybe TRBD2 (5 bases). V was cut by 5 bases and J by 1 base, with 12 bases left in between. The CDR3 runs to 14 residues. CDR1 and CDR2 (germline): SEHNR, FQNEAQ (reference sequence). This chain's CDR3 is CASSPSPGSYEQYF. DNA of the CDR3: TGTGCCAGCAGCCCGTCCCCGGGGTCCTACGAGCAGTACTTC.

Details on this clonotype: At one end, the junction sequence differs from germline, possibly due to a read error. CDR3 residues: CATSLPGTGRDQPQHF. In DNA form, the CDR3 reads TGTGCCACCAGCCTACCGGGGACAGGGAGGGATCAGCCCCAGCATTTT. The V gene is TRBV7-3, the J gene TRBJ1-5; 9 bases are shared with TRBD1. The germline V gene has CDR1 SGHTA and CDR2 FQGTGA. The CDR3 consists of 16 residues.

The chain uses TRBV6-5 and TRBJ2-7, with TRBD1 matching over 9 bases. The CDR3 extends over 17 amino acids. Germline CDR1 is MNHEY and CDR2 is SVGAGI. V dropped 0 bases and J dropped 3; count of bases not matched to a gene: 9. The CDR3 nucleotides are TGTGCCAGCAGTTACTCCAGTAGTGGGACAGGGCGCTACGAGCAGTACTTC. This gives the protein CASSYSSSGTGRYEQYF.

This clonotype was found a few times. The rearrangement joins TRBV29-1 to TRBJ1-1; D unresolved. CDR1 and CDR2 from the germline V gene are SQVTM and ANQGSEA. V shed 6 bases and J shed 4 bases, with 6 bases lying between them. The CDR3 consists of 10 residues. The CDR3 DNA sequence: TGCAGCGTGTACCTCACTGAAGCTTTCTTT. It specifies CSVYLTEAFF.

The rearrangement joins TRBV29-1 to TRBJ2-7; unclear D gene. Germline values: CDR1 SQVTM, CDR2 ANQGSEA. V dropped 7 bases and J dropped 2 bases, with 15 bases sitting between them. This CDR3 comprises 13 residues. The CDR3 nucleotides are TGCAGCGCGTATAACAGCCGAACCTACGAGCAGTACTTC. Its translation: CSAYNSRTYEQYF.

In its sample, this clonotype was seen a few times. V gene TRBV11-2 combines with J gene TRBJ2-3; D might be TRBD2 (7 bases). Between the trimmed V and J ends, which lost 5 bases and 3 bases, there was a span of 9 bases. The CDR3 consists of 13 residues. Germline CDR1 reads SGHAT; CDR2 reads FQNNGV. The DNA of the CDR3 is TGTGCCAGCAGCGGGGGGGCAACAGATACGCAGTATTTT. Translating it yields CASSGGATDTQYF.

The chain couples TRBV7-2 to TRBJ2-1; 7 bases are a match to TRBD2. Germline V gene sequence: CDR1 SGHTA, CDR2 FQGNSA. Trimming took 5 bases from V and 0 from J; bases not matched to a gene: 10. The CDR3 extends over 17 amino acids. CDR3 in DNA: TGTGCCAGCAGCCCCCCGGAAGCGGGGAGCTCCTACAATGAGCAGTTCTTC. This encodes CASSPPEAGSSYNEQFF.

This clonotype came up a few times. The chain uses TRBV20-1 and TRBJ1-3; D gene uncertain. The CDR3 extends over 14 amino acids. V dropped 0 bases and J dropped 1 base, with 7 bases sitting between them. Germline V CDR1 and CDR2: DFQATT, SNEGSKA (reference sequence). In nucleotides, the CDR3 is TGCAGTGCTAGAGATTGGGAGTCTGGAAACACCATATATTTT. As protein: CSARDWESGNTIYF.

To note about this clonotype: A read error is possible here, since a much larger clone lies one base away. The chain couples TRBV5-4 to TRBJ2-7; TRBD2 matches 14 bases. CDR3 length: 16 amino acids. Germline CDR1 reads SGHNT; CDR2 reads YYREEE (reference sequence). V lost 7 bases, J lost 3 bases, and 9 bases stayed unmatched. The CDR3, as DNA: TGTGCCAGCGGCAAGGGACTAGCGGGAGCCAACTACGAGCAGTACTTC. Protein product: CASGKGLAGANYEQYF.

The chain links TRBV28 to TRBJ2-7; possible D gene TRBD1, 5 bases. Trimming cost V 3 bases and J 5 bases, with 17 bases left between them. Germline lookup yields CDR1 MDHEN and CDR2 SYDVKM. The CDR3 runs to 15 residues. This CDR3 reads CASSLKTTAHHEQYF. The CDR3 bases are TGTGCCAGCAGTTTGAAGACGACAGCCCACCACGAGCAGTACTTC.

This chain joins TRBV4-3 and TRBJ1-5; 9 bases line up with TRBD1. The CDR3 is 15 amino acids. Germline CDR1 is LGHNA and CDR2 is YSLEER. V lost 3 bases to trimming and J lost 6 bases; unmatched junction nucleotides: 6. This CDR3 reads CASSQGQGPSQPQHF. The DNA for the CDR3 is TGCGCCAGCAGCCAGGGACAGGGACCTAGTCAGCCCCAGCATTTT.

The V and J genes are TRBV5-6 and TRBJ2-3; D tentatively fits TRBD1 or TRBD2 (5 bases each). CDR1 and CDR2 from the germline V gene are SGHDT and YYEEEE. Trimming removed 1 base from V and 6 bases from J, with 18 bases in between. The CDR3 covers 16 residues. CDR3 sequence: CASSLMGLAALDTQYF. DNA of the CDR3: TGTGCCAGCAGCTTGATGGGGCTAGCCGCCCTGGATACGCAGTATTTT.

The table lists this clonotype with a few counts. The chain uses TRBV7-2 and TRBJ1-2; unclear D gene. The CDR3 loop spans 13 amino acids. The germline V and J ends were trimmed by 5 bases and 4 bases, with 11 bases remaining between them. The V gene's germline CDR1 is SGHTA and CDR2 FQGNSA. CDR3 residues: CASSAQESYGYTF. CDR3 bases: TGTGCCAGCAGCGCTCAAGAAAGCTATGGCTACACCTTC. The full variable domain, with the rest looked up from reference TRBV7-2 and TRBJ1-2, is GAGVSQSPSNKVTEKGKDVELRCDPISGHTALYWYRQSLGQGLEFLIYFQGNSAPDKSGLPSDRFSAERTGGSVSTLTIQRTQQEDSAVYLCASSAQESYGYTFGSGTRLTVV.

This clonotype has at least ten counts. The chain carries TRBV11-2 and TRBJ1-5; the D is unclear. V was pared by 1 base and J by 6 bases, with 7 bases between. CDR3 length: 13 amino acids. Germline V gene data show CDR1 as SGHAT and CDR2 as FQNNGV. CDR3 protein: CASSLGSGQPQHF. In nucleotides, the CDR3 is TGTGCCAGCAGCTTAGGATCCGGTCAGCCCCAGCATTTT.

This clonotype occurred many times. This chain links TRBV6-1 with TRBJ2-5; 9 nucleotides align to TRBD2. This CDR3 spans 14 amino acids. V was pared by 4 bases and J by 5 bases, with 5 bases of the junction left unmatched. The V gene's germline CDR1 is MNHNS and CDR2 SASEGT. CDR3 bases: TGTGCCAGCAGTGCCGGGACTAGCCTGGAGACCCAGTACTTC. The encoded protein is CASSAGTSLETQYF.